This T cell receptor beta chain comes out of a study of T cell responses to AZD1222 COVID-19 vaccine. Clones were read by immunoSEQ multiplex PCR, and TCRdb kept only the in-frame ones, dropping some. Here the sample spans 200,000 to 250,000 clones, approximately 94% being singletons. CDR3 length: 16 residues. Sequenced material: peripheral blood, taken on day 0 of MenACWY control vaccination. The chain is built from TRBV21-1 and TRBJ1-2; the table's D call TRBD1 went unverified against the DNA. TRBV21-1 is classified as a pseudogene. This receptor was obtained from an adult in good health. CDR3 sequence (DNA): TGTGCCAGCATCCTTTCCGGGACAGCACCTAACTATGGCTACACCTTC. Translated: CASILSGTAPNYGYTF.